One sample yielded the 12 T cell receptor beta chains listed below, sequenced in a study of radiotherapy plus CTLA-4 blockade in lung cancer. Produced via immunoSEQ multiplex PCR; TCRdb's table is partial and in-frame only. The profile shows more than 75,000 clones, roughly 79% of them singletons. Sequencing used peripheral blood, obtained from a patient treated with radiotherapy plus ipilimumab. The receptor source for this set is a human donor with non-small cell lung cancer who had a partial response to radiotherapy plus ipilimumab. Some clones in this sample may be carry-over from other donors' samples.

At least ten counts were recorded for this clone. The rearrangement links TRBV6-6 to TRBJ1-1; the D gene is possibly TRBD1 (6 bases). V lost 7 bases to trimming and J lost 4 bases, with 16 bases between them. CDR3 length: 14 residues. The germline gives CDR1 MNHNY, CDR2 SVGAGI (reference sequence). The CDR3 reads CASNLQGGGTEAFF. The CDR3 nucleotides read TGTGCCAGCAACTTACAGGGTGGGGGCACTGAAGCTTTCTTT.

The chain carries TRBV11-3 and TRBJ2-6, with D uncertain. Germline-derived CDR1 and CDR2 are SGHNT and YENEEA. The V and J ends lost 3 bases and 2 bases respectively, with 8 bases between them. This CDR3 region has 15 residues. CDR3 bases: TGTGCCAGCAGCTTTTCGGTTGCTGGGGCCAACGTCCTGACTTTC. Translating it yields CASSFSVAGANVLTF.

V usage is TRBV5-1 and J usage is TRBJ2-1, with D perhaps TRBD1 (5 bases). Germline CDR1 and CDR2: SGHRS and YFSETQ. CDR3 length equals 16 residues. With 0 bases removed from V and 2 bases from J, the gap between germline ends came to 12 bases. CDR3 sequence reads: CASSLAGHKAYNEQFF. CDR3 coding DNA: TGCGCCAGCAGCTTGGCAGGGCATAAAGCCTACAATGAGCAGTTCTTC.

CDR3 DNA sequence: TGTGCCAGCAGCTTACCTAGCGGGAGGGAGTGGAATGAGCAGTTCTTC. This gives the protein CASSLPSGREWNEQFF. The chain carries TRBV5-4 and TRBJ2-1; 12 nucleotides agree with TRBD2. CDR1 is SGHNT and CDR2 is YYREEE in the germline V gene (reference sequence). V lost 2 bases and J lost 7; bases outside the gene matches: 7. The CDR3 is made up of 16 amino acids.

For the CDR3, the DNA is TGTGCCAGCAGCTTTCCGACAGGCACAGATACGCAGTATTTT. Amino acids: CASSFPTGTDTQYF. The chain uses TRBV7-6 and TRBJ2-3; D is possibly TRBD1 (5 bases). V was clipped by 3 bases and J by 1 base, with 8 bases between them. In germline, CDR1 is SGHVS, CDR2 FNYEAQ. The CDR3 covers 14 residues.

The chain couples TRBV7-8 to TRBJ1-1, with D unresolved. This CDR3 is built from 14 residues. Trimming stripped 1 base from V and 8 bases from J, with 14 bases between. CDR1 is SGHVS and CDR2 is FQNEAQ in the germline V gene. The DNA for the CDR3 is TGTGCCAGCAGCTTAGGGGTTAACTCGGAGGAAGCTTTCTTT. It codes for CASSLGVNSEEAFF. Combining the CDR3 with reference TRBV7-8 and TRBJ1-1 gives the whole variable domain GAGVSQSPRYKVAKRGQDVALRCDPISGHVSLFWYQQALGQGPEFLTYFQNEAQLDKSGLPSDRFFAERPEGSVSTLKIQRTQQEDSAVYLCASSLGVNSEEAFFGQGTRLTVV.

The rearrangement links TRBV5-5 to TRBJ1-2; no firm D call. CDR1 SGHKS and CDR2 YYEKEE come from the germline V gene (reference sequence). CDR3 length: 14 residues. Trimming removed 4 bases at V and 4 bases at J, with 14 bases between. CDR3 nucleotide sequence: TGTGCCAGCAGCCCCGGACTCGGGGTCTATGGCTACACCTTC. This codes for CASSPGLGVYGYTF.

The genes are TRBV19 and TRBJ2-3; 11 positions agree with TRBD2. CDR1 and CDR2 from the germline V gene are LNHDA and SQIVND (reference sequence). The CDR3 length is 17 residues. J gave up 2 bases and V 5 bases, and 9 bases lay outside the gene matches. CDR3 coding DNA: TGTGCCAGTAGTGCTACAACGGGACTAGCGGACACAGATACGCAGTATTTT. Amino acid sequence: CASSATTGLADTDTQYF.

This sequence joins TRBV5-1 and TRBJ2-7, with a weak D call TRBD2 (7 bases). Germline V lookup: CDR1 SGHRS, CDR2 YFSETQ. Trimming removed 4 bases at V and 1 base at J, with 12 bases between. The CDR3 is 14 amino acids. The CDR3, as DNA: TGCGCCAGCAGCCCCAGGGGAGGGTCCTACGAGCAGTACTTC. Its protein is CASSPRGGSYEQYF.

The chain uses TRBV7-9 and TRBJ2-7, with a weak D call TRBD1 (5 bases). From germline, CDR1 is SEHNR and CDR2 FQNEAQ (reference sequence). CDR3 length: 13 amino acids. Trimming stripped 5 bases from V and 6 bases from J, with 14 bases between. The CDR3 loop reads CASSLTGVGEQYF. Written as DNA, the CDR3 is TGTGCCAGCAGCCTAACAGGTGTCGGCGAGCAGTACTTC.

CDR3 coding DNA: TGTGCCAGCAGCTCGGGACTAGCGGGAGCTGGTGATACGCAGTATTTT. It translates to CASSSGLAGAGDTQYF. The rearrangement uses TRBV7-9 and TRBJ2-3; 14 nucleotides match TRBD2. CDR3 size: 16 residues. CDR1 and CDR2 from the germline V gene are SEHNR and FQNEAQ (reference sequence). Germline trimming cut 4 bases from V and 6 bases from J; bases unmatched to any gene: 6.

There are a few counts of this clone. The chain uses TRBV6-4 and TRBJ1-2; D not resolved. The CDR3 is made up of 15 amino acids. The ends were cut back, 5 bases at V and 3 bases at J, with 16 bases in the middle. The V gene's germline CDR1 is MRHNA and CDR2 SNTAGT. This CDR3 is CASSSSLTRHYGYTF. The DNA for the CDR3 is TGTGCCAGCAGTAGTTCGCTGACACGGCACTATGGCTACACCTTC.